These 18 T cell receptor delta chains were sequenced from one sample in a study of γδ T cells in repeated Plasmodium falciparum infection. Bulk repertoires came from Vgamma9/Vdelta2+ or Vdelta2-negative gammadelta T cells flow-sorted from PBMC. TCRdb called clones anew from the multiplex PCR reads with CATT. The table records 75,000 to 95,000 delta-chain clones, more than 0.85% of them present only once. The specimen was gamma-delta T cells from blood. The receptors come from a pool of human donors (malaria-infected and uninfected, not separated).

Many counts were recorded for this clone. TCRdb records a much larger clone's protein for this DNA, with a difference at residue 13 that likely arises from a read error; the protein given is the translation of the DNA. The chain uses TRDV2 and TRDJ1; 12 nucleotides match TRDD3. V was pared by 0 bases and J by 1 base, with 11 bases of the junction left unmatched. The CDR3 extends over 19 amino acids. From germline, CDR1 is GEAIGNYY and CDR2 EKD. CDR3 nucleotide sequence: TGTGCCTGTGACACCCTGCCTCCTGGGGGATACGGAGGCACCGATAAACTCATCTTT. This sequence encodes CACDTLPPGGYGGTDKLIF.

About this clone itself: This DNA's translation differs at residue 3 from TCRdb's protein, which comes from a much larger clone; a read error is likely, and the protein shown is translated from the DNA. The chain couples TRDV2 to TRDJ1; TRDD3 aligns across 8 bases. No J gene is reported in TCRdb; it was inferred here by comparing the DNA with germline. The CDR3 is 16 residues long. CDR1 is GEAIGNYY, CDR2 EKD, per germline. CDR3 residues: CARDRLSVLGVPELIF. In DNA, the CDR3 is TGTGCCCGTGACCGACTTTCCGTACTGGGGGTACCAGAACTCATCTTT.

The table lists this clone with many counts. A read error likely explains why the TCRdb protein, taken from a much larger clone, differs from this DNA's translation at residue 10; the protein shown is translated from the DNA. This chain uses TRDV1 with TRDJ1, with D possibly being TRDD2 (6 bases). The CDR3 is 13 residues long. Germline-derived CDR1 and CDR2 are TSWWSYY and QGS. CDR3 amino acids: CALFLLNTDELIF. Written as DNA, the CDR3 is TGTGCTCTATTCCTATTGAACACCGATGAACTCATCTTT.

This clone turned up a few times. TCRdb's protein, taken from a much larger clone, differs from this DNA's translation at residue 6, likely owing to a read error; the protein displayed comes from the DNA. The chain has TRDV1 and TRDJ1; D is undetermined. TCRdb offers no J gene call, so here the DNA was matched to germline to obtain one. V was clipped by 2 bases and J by 4 bases, with 23 bases between them. Germline CDR1 TSWWSYY, CDR2 QGS. CDR3 size: 18 residues. The CDR3 here is CALGETLLTFLQGDKLIF. The CDR3 DNA is TGTGCTCTTGGGGAAACACTTCTGACGTTTCTACAGGGCGATAAACTCATCTTT.

With respect to this clone: The protein TCRdb gives is from a much larger clone and does not agree with this DNA's translation at residue 3, likely a read error; the protein shown here comes from the DNA. The chain has TRDV1 and TRDJ1; 7 nucleotides align to TRDD3. The J gene was not available in TCRdb and was assigned here by matching the DNA to germline segments. Germline assignment: CDR1 TSWWSYY and CDR2 QGS. With 10 bases clipped from V and 0 bases from J, the junction kept 20 bases outside the gene matches. The CDR3 extends over 18 amino acids. CDR3 in DNA: TGTGCTCCGACACAAGAGGGAAGACTGGGGCCGTACACCGATAAACTCATCTTT. Translated, it gives CAPTQEGRLGPYTDKLIF.

This clone has a count of ten or more. In the same sample, other DNA sequences code for this CDR3. The chain employs TRDV1 and TRDJ1; the D gene is possibly TRDD3 (6 bases). Germline V CDR1 and CDR2: TSWWSYY, QGS. This CDR3 is built from 18 residues. V gave up 4 bases and J gave up 0 bases, with 21 bases separating them. The CDR3 region is CALGVAIGGTPYTDKLIF. The CDR3 region has the DNA TGTGCTCTTGGGGTTGCCATAGGGGGGACGCCATACACCGATAAACTCATCTTT.

Concerning this clone itself: This DNA translates differently at residue 18 from the TCRdb protein, which is that of a much larger clone; a read error is likely, and the protein shown is the DNA's own translation. The V call is TRDV1, the J call TRDJ1; 8 nucleotides match TRDD3. Matching the DNA to germline supplied the J gene, which TCRdb does not give. The CDR3 spans 26 residues. Germline V gives CDR1 TSWWSYY, CDR2 QGS. Unmatched junction bases numbered 34, after V lost 1 base and J lost 0 bases. The CDR3 nucleotides are TGTGCTCTTGGGGAACGTTCCAAACCTTACCTCTGGGCGGTAAGGGGGGATATCAAATACACCGATAAACTCATCTTT. This translates into CALGERSKPYLWAVRGDIKYTDKLIF.

With regard to this clone: TCRdb's entry gives the protein of a much larger clone, which mismatches this DNA's translation at residue 15, likely from a read error; the protein reported here is translated from the DNA. The chain links TRDV1 to TRDJ1, with TRDD3 matching 12 bases. Assignment of the J gene here rests on matching the DNA to germline, because TCRdb gives none. J gave up 2 bases and V 0 bases, and 28 bases lay outside the gene matches. This CDR3 region has 25 residues. CDR1 and CDR2 (germline): TSWWSYY, QGS. The DNA of the CDR3 is TGTGCTCTTGGGGAACTAGTAGGGATGTACCGACACGCCCCAGCACTGGGGGATACTACCGATAAACTCATCTTT. Protein: CALGELVGMYRHAPALGDTTDKLIF.

This clone has just a few counts. TCRdb attributes to this sequence the protein of a much larger clone, which differs from the DNA translation at residue 3; a read error is likely, and the protein displayed is translated from the DNA. V usage is TRDV2 and J usage is TRDJ1; D is unclear. Since TCRdb gives no J gene, matching the DNA to germline was used here to assign it. Per germline, CDR1 GEAIGNYY and CDR2 EKD. This CDR3 comprises 13 residues. CDR3 in amino acids: CARDTGGTDKLIF. CDR3 nucleotides: TGTGCCCGTGACACCGGAGGTACCGATAAACTCATCTTT.

Concerning this clone: TCRdb attributes to this sequence the protein of a much larger clone, which differs from the DNA translation at residue 5; a read error is likely, and the protein displayed is translated from the DNA. This chain joins TRDV1 and TRDJ1; TRDD3 matches at 10 bases. The J gene is absent in TCRdb and was assigned here via DNA matching to germline. Germline V gene data show CDR1 as TSWWSYY and CDR2 as QGS. The ends lost 4 bases at V and 0 bases at J; junction bases unmatched: 14. The CDR3 loop spans 19 amino acids. The CDR3 DNA reads TGTGCTCTTGGGGGACTTTTTAGGGGGGATACGCTTAACACCGATAAACTCATCTTT. Residues: CALGGLFRGDTLNTDKLIF.

This clone has just a few counts. TCRdb assigns this DNA the protein of a much larger clone, which departs from its translation at residue 6; this likely reflects a read error, and the protein shown comes from translating the DNA. The chain joins TRDV2 to TRDJ1; 12 bases align to TRDD3. Here the J gene came from matching the DNA to germline, since TCRdb omits it. The CDR3 covers 18 residues. V dropped 0 bases and J dropped 1; count of bases not matched to a gene: 8. Looked up from germline, CDR1 is GEAIGNYY and CDR2 is EKD. The CDR3 nucleotides are TGTGCCTGTGACACCGAGACCTGGGGGATACGCCGCACCGATAAACTCATCTTT. As protein: CACDTETWGIRRTDKLIF.

This clone was picked up a small number of times. A read error likely explains why the TCRdb protein, taken from a much larger clone, differs from this DNA's translation at residue 8; the protein shown is translated from the DNA. J is TRDJ1 and V is TRDV2, with TRDD3 identical over 8 bases. The J gene, not given by TCRdb, was assigned here from a germline match of the nucleotide sequence. The CDR3 sequence is 16 residues long. Germline V gives CDR1 GEAIGNYY, CDR2 EKD. The V gene end was trimmed by 3 bases and the J gene end by 2 bases; junction bases not matched to a gene: 10. CDR3: CACDGLGGSGTDKLIF. Written as DNA, the CDR3 is TGTGCCTGTGACGGACTGGGGGGTAGCGGAACCGATAAACTCATCTTT.

This clone appeared a few times. The protein given by TCRdb reflects a much larger clone and differs at residue 15 from this DNA's translation, likely from a read error; the protein shown is the DNA's translation. The chain links TRDV2 to TRDJ3, with TRDD3 matching over 10 bases. Germline CDR1 and CDR2: GEAIGNYY and EKD. The CDR3 totals 23 residues. V lost 3 bases and J lost 5; bases outside the gene matches: 24. For the CDR3, the DNA is TGTGCCTGTGACCCCCTTGTGGAGATGGTGAAGCTGGGGGATATCCGGGACACCCGACAGATGTTTTTC. Translated, it gives CACDPLVEMVKLGDIRDTRQMFF.

Regarding this clone: Since a far larger clone is one base different, this is likely a read error. Other DNA sequences in this specimen translate into the identical CDR3. The J gene has no call, while the V gene is TRDV1; the table names TRDD3, a call not compared with the DNA. The germline CDR1 and CDR2 sequences are TSWWSYY and QGS. This CDR3 contains 18 residues. This CDR3 reads CALGELRPIWGYTDKLIF. The CDR3 DNA is TGTGCTCTTGGGGAACTTCGCCCAATCTGGGGGTACACCGATAAACTCATCTTC.

This clone showed up just a few times. At residue 6, TCRdb's protein disagrees with the DNA translation; the protein shown here derives from the DNA. This chain joins TRDV2 and TRDJ1, with 8 bases matching TRDD3. TCRdb records no J gene; here it was assigned by comparing the DNA to germline. Germline CDR1 is GEAIGNYY and CDR2 is EKD. V trimming: 1 base; J trimming: 0 bases; junction bases outside the gene matches: 6. This CDR3 comprises 16 residues. The CDR3 coding sequence is TGTGCCTGTGACACGGCCGTACTGGGGGACACCGATAAACTCATCTTT. Its protein is CACDTAVLGDTDKLIF.

This clone showed up many times. TCRdb assigns this DNA the protein of a much larger clone, which departs from its translation at residue 5; this likely reflects a read error, and the protein shown comes from translating the DNA. The CDR3 protein is CALGGHCCRPSYSYGGYTDKLIF. The CDR3 DNA reads TGTGCTCTTGGGGGACATTGTTGTAGGCCTTCCTACTCCTACGGGGGATACACCGATAAACTCATCTTT. The chain has TRDV1 and TRDJ1, with TRDD2 matching over 9 bases. Germline V gene data show CDR1 as TSWWSYY and CDR2 as QGS. Unmatched junction bases numbered 27, after V lost 4 bases and J lost 0 bases. This CDR3 is built from 23 residues.

This clone was counted between two and nine times. The amino acid sequence in TCRdb belongs to a much larger clone and departs from this DNA's translation at residue 9, likely a sequencing read error; the sequence shown is translated from the DNA. The chain joins TRDV2 to TRDJ2; TRDD3 aligns across 8 bases. The CDR3 covers 19 residues. Germline loops: CDR1 GEAIGNYY, CDR2 EKD. With V trimmed by 0 bases and J by 6 bases, 17 bases remained unmatched. CDR3 residues: CACDTVLGGTHATAAQLFF. The CDR3 DNA sequence: TGTGCCTGTGACACCGTACTGGGGGGTACGCACGCGACGGCAGCACAACTCTTCTTT.

As regards this clone: For this DNA, TCRdb reports the protein of a much larger clone, which diverges at residue 5, most likely from a read error; the protein presented here is translated directly from the DNA. The gene calls are TRDV1 and TRDJ1, with 8 positions matching TRDD3. The CDR3 totals 18 residues. Germline V CDR1 and CDR2: TSWWSYY, QGS. V was clipped by 5 bases and J by 2 bases; unmatched bases: 16. The DNA for the CDR3 is TGTGCTCTTGGGAACAGACCCTGGGGGACCCACGAGACCGATAAACTCATCTTT. It yields the protein CALGNRPWGTHETDKLIF.